This T cell receptor beta chain was identified during a study of T cells in Graves' hyperthyroidism and ophthalmopathy. Authors of the study amplified TCR beta CDR3 regions from RNA transcripts. RT-PCR in the first round (using the HTBI primer set) targeted the TCR CDR3. Via MiXCR, TCRdb re-called the multiplex PCR reads, giving one row per CDR3 protein. The sample contains approximately 610,000 distinct CDR3 sequences, around 15% of which appear only once. The V segment lost 3 bases and the J segment 4 bases; nucleotides outside the gene matches: 10. The CDR3 spans 17 residues. CDR1 is LNHDA, CDR2 SQIVND, per germline (reference sequence). The source of the PBMCs was over 8.5 ml of fresh peripheral blood.

This receptor was taken from a woman between 18 and 30 years old with Graves' hyperthyroidism. The chain has TRBV19 and TRBJ1-4; TRBD1 matches at 8 bases. What was sequenced was blood. The CDR3 nucleotides are TGTGCCAGTAGTATCTCAGGGGGCGTTGCTGGTAATGAAAAACTGTTTTTT. Translating gives CASSISGGVAGNEKLFF.